This T cell receptor (beta chain) emerged from a study of blood T cell repertoires in COVID-19. Overall study: Both acute and convalescent COVID-19 samples were obtained from the United States, Italy and Spain. PBMCs, B-cell-depleted T cells, or T cells provided the cDNA or gDNA that made up the material.

This CDR3 is built from 14 residues. V was pared by 3 bases and J by 8 bases, with 5 bases of the junction left unmatched. CDR1 and CDR2 from the germline V gene are SGDLS and YYNGEE. In the original analysis: It was from reference gene primer amplification that nucleated cell counts were estimated. Sequencing used immunoSEQ multiplex PCR; TCRdb keeps in-frame clones, though not all of them. V and J calls and clone size are given by that table; D and trimming were obtained from the DNA. This table holds about 55,000 clones, approximately 90% found once. The sample consisted of peripheral blood. The sequence came from a man aged 60-69 years with acute or convalescent COVID-19. The chain links TRBV9 to TRBJ2-4, with TRBD1 identical over 10 bases. CDR3 loop: CASSEGTGVHIQYF. In DNA form, the CDR3 reads TGTGCCAGCAGCGAGGGGACAGGGGTACACATTCAGTACTTC.